These 27 T cell receptor beta chains came from one sample sequenced in a study of blood T cell repertoires in COVID-19. Only in-frame clones appear in the TCRdb table, and some are missing; sequencing was by immunoSEQ multiplex PCR. The data show about 400,000 clones, 80% to 90% seen once. The material sequenced was peripheral blood. The receptors here all came from a woman in her thirties with active or convalescent COVID-19.

The chain uses TRBV6-1 and TRBJ1-1, with 8 bases matching TRBD1. This CDR3 has 17 amino acids. The V gene end was trimmed by 4 bases and the J gene end by 6 bases; junction bases not matched to a gene: 16. Germline V gene data show CDR1 as MNHNS and CDR2 as SASEGT. CDR3 amino acids: CASSGFWGQQGASEAFF. CDR3 bases: TGTGCCAGCAGTGGTTTTTGGGGGCAGCAGGGGGCATCTGAAGCTTTCTTT.

The table lists this clone with a few counts. V gene TRBV3-1 (or the pseudogene TRBV3-2) combines with J gene TRBJ1-6; 7 bases match TRBD1. Per germline, CDR1 LGHDT and CDR2 YNNKEL (reference sequence). The trim removed 2 bases at V and 0 bases at J, leaving 4 bases unmatched. This CDR3 spans 17 amino acids. Written as DNA, the CDR3 is TGTGCCAGCAGCCAATTAGGGGGCAGCTCCTATAATTCACCCCTCCACTTT. Protein sequence: CASSQLGGSSYNSPLHF.

The chain combines TRBV7-8 with TRBJ2-2, with D tentatively TRBD2 (6 bases). There are 18 residues in the CDR3. V lost 7 bases and J lost 6, with 27 bases in between. CDR1 and CDR2 from the germline V gene are SGHVS and FQNEAQ. The CDR3 DNA follows: TGTGCCAGCAACCGAGAAATTTACTGGGGGGATTACCCCGGGGAGCTGTTTTTT. Protein sequence: CASNREIYWGDYPGELFF. Together with reference TRBV7-8 and TRBJ2-2, the CDR3 gives the full variable domain: GAGVSQSPRYKVAKRGQDVALRCDPISGHVSLFWYQQALGQGPEFLTYFQNEAQLDKSGLPSDRFFAERPEGSVSTLKIQRTQQEDSAVYLCASNREIYWGDYPGELFFGEGSRLTVL.

The chain has TRBV23-1 and TRBJ2-7; unclear D gene. TRBV23-1 falls under the ORF class, with uncertain function. This CDR3 spans 15 amino acids. V dropped 2 bases and J dropped 3 bases, with 14 bases sitting between them. CDR3 sequence: CASSQPPVLGYEQYF. The CDR3 region has the DNA TGCGCCAGCAGTCAACCCCCTGTTCTAGGCTACGAGCAGTACTTC.

This chain links TRBV7-9 with TRBJ1-2; D is uncertain. Germline lookup yields CDR1 SEHNR and CDR2 FQNEAQ (reference sequence). Trimming pared 3 bases from V and 7 bases from J, leaving 21 bases between. The CDR3 contains 16 residues. The CDR3 sequence: CASSFDVTRVAGGYTF. In nucleotides, the CDR3 is TGTGCCAGCAGCTTTGATGTAACGAGGGTTGCCGGTGGCTACACCTTC.

A few counts support this clone. The J gene is TRBJ1-2, the V gene TRBV4-1, with D tentatively TRBD1 (6 bases). Trimming pared 0 bases from V and 7 bases from J, leaving 9 bases between. CDR3 length equals 13 residues. Germline CDR1 is MGHRA and CDR2 is YSYEKL. The CDR3 DNA follows: TGCGCCAGCAGCCAAGACCAGGGGTCTGGCTACACCTTC. This encodes CASSQDQGSGYTF.

The rearrangement joins TRBV24-1 to TRBJ2-3, with 7 bases lining up with TRBD1. J gave up 5 bases and V 9 bases, and 4 bases lay outside the gene matches. The CDR3 has 12 amino acids. Germline lookup yields CDR1 KGHDR and CDR2 SFDVKD. Written as DNA, the CDR3 is TGTGCCACCCAGGGGGTGGGAGATACGCAGTATTTT. This encodes CATQGVGDTQYF.

Here the CDR3 reads CASSHQLNYGYTF. The CDR3 coding sequence is TGTGCCAGCAGCCACCAACTGAACTATGGCTACACCTTC. The rearrangement joins TRBV3-1 (or the pseudogene TRBV3-2) to TRBJ1-2, with unresolved D. V was clipped by 3 bases and J by 2 bases, with 7 bases between them. There are 13 residues in the CDR3. Germline V gives CDR1 LGHDT, CDR2 YNNKEL (reference sequence).

The rearrangement uses TRBV12-5 and TRBJ2-1, with 12 bases fitting TRBD2. V dropped 0 bases and J dropped 9; count of bases not matched to a gene: 6. Germline CDR1 reads LGHNT; CDR2 reads FRNRAP. CDR3 length: 16 amino acids. The CDR3, as DNA: TGTGCTAGTGGTTTGGTAGAAAAACTAGCGGGGGGTGAGCAGTTCTTC. Protein product: CASGLVEKLAGGEQFF.

The chain carries TRBV6-1 and TRBJ2-5; D call uncertain. Looked up from germline, CDR1 is MNHNS and CDR2 is SASEGT. This CDR3 region has 13 residues. V was trimmed by 1 base and J by 9 bases, leaving 12 bases between them. The CDR3 sequence is CASSEVPISAQYF. CDR3 coding DNA: TGTGCCAGCAGTGAAGTACCCATCTCGGCCCAGTACTTC.

J is TRBJ2-6 and V is TRBV2, with 9 bases identical to TRBD1. CDR1 is SNHLY, CDR2 FYNNEI, per germline. CDR3 length: 16 residues. V gave up 8 bases and J gave up 3 bases; unmatched junction bases: 8. The CDR3 is CASGRDRANGANVLTF. CDR3 in DNA: TGTGCCAGCGGCCGGGACAGGGCTAATGGGGCCAACGTCCTGACTTTC.

The chain carries TRBV9 and TRBJ1-3; the D gene is possibly TRBD1 (5 bases). This CDR3 spans 15 amino acids. Trimming stripped 1 base from V and 2 bases from J, with 10 bases between. CDR1 is SGDLS, CDR2 YYNGEE, per germline. The CDR3 region is CASSVRDSPGNTIYF. DNA of the CDR3: TGTGCCAGCAGCGTACGCGACAGTCCTGGAAACACCATATATTTT. The whole variable domain, remainder taken from reference TRBV9 and TRBJ1-3, is DSGVTQTPKHLITATGQRVTLRCSPRSGDLSVYWYQQSLDQGLQFLIQYYNGEERAKGNILERFSAQQFPDLHSELNLSSLELGDSALYFCASSVRDSPGNTIYFGEGSWLTVV.

This rearrangement joins TRBV23-1 to TRBJ1-5; TRBD1 agrees at 12 bases. TRBV23-1 is an ORF; its function is uncertain. V shed 0 bases, J shed 6 bases, and the junction held 6 bases outside the gene matches. This CDR3 spans 17 amino acids. The chain's CDR3 is CASSQSGQGAGGQPQHF. The CDR3 region has the DNA TGCGCCAGCAGTCAATCGGGACAGGGGGCGGGCGGTCAGCCCCAGCATTTT.

The chain employs TRBV15 and TRBJ1-3; D may be TRBD1 (6 bases). The CDR3 is made up of 13 amino acids. Germline CDR1 reads LNHNV; CDR2 reads YYDKDF (reference sequence). V shed 6 bases and J shed 1 base, with 7 bases lying between them. Here the CDR3 reads CATRQGSGNTIYF. DNA of the CDR3: TGTGCCACCAGGCAGGGGTCTGGAAACACCATATATTTT.

This clone was seen a single time. V is TRBV19 and J is TRBJ2-5, with TRBD2 identical over 7 bases. Germline CDR1 LNHDA, CDR2 SQIVND (reference sequence). The V segment lost 7 bases and the J segment 11 bases; nucleotides outside the gene matches: 16. This CDR3 has 14 amino acids. The DNA for the CDR3 is TGTGCCAGTACCGACCCAGCGCAGGGCGGGGGTCAGTACTTC. Translating gives CASTDPAQGGGQYF.

This rearrangement joins TRBV29-1 to TRBJ2-1, with 11 bases that match TRBD2. CDR1 and CDR2 from the germline V gene are SQVTM and ANQGSEA. This CDR3 has 14 amino acids. V was clipped by 8 bases and J by 4 bases; unmatched bases: 7. This chain's CDR3 is CSILASGRYNEQFF. Here the CDR3 DNA reads TGCAGCATTCTGGCTAGCGGGAGGTACAATGAGCAGTTCTTC.

V usage is TRBV6-6 and J usage is TRBJ2-5; D is perhaps TRBD1 (5 bases). The germline V gene encodes CDR1 MNHNY and CDR2 SVGAGI (reference sequence). The length of the CDR3 is 14 residues. Trimming took 2 bases from V and 4 from J, leaving 11 bases between them. For the CDR3, the DNA is TGTGCCAGCAGTTACGTACAGGTGAGAGAGACCCAGTACTTC. As protein: CASSYVQVRETQYF.

Notes on this clone: This same CDR3 is encoded by further DNA sequences in the sample. This rearrangement joins TRBV10-2 to TRBJ1-1; TRBD1 might be the D (6 bases). The CDR3 covers 12 residues. Germline V gene data show CDR1 as WSHSY and CDR2 as SAAADI. V was shortened by 3 bases and J by 5 bases, with 7 bases between the two germline ends. The CDR3 DNA reads as TGCGCCAGCAGTGAAGGGGGAACTGAAGCTTTCTTT. Protein: CASSEGGTEAFF.

This chain uses TRBV27 with TRBJ1-5; D might be TRBD1 (5 bases). The CDR3 runs to 14 residues. V was shortened by 7 bases and J by 0 bases, with 10 bases between the two germline ends. Germline assignment: CDR1 MNHEY and CDR2 SMNVEV (reference sequence). CDR3 DNA: TGTGCCAGCAAGGGGCCATATAGCAATCAGCCCCAGCATTTT. The encoded protein is CASKGPYSNQPQHF.

This clone was seen a few times. This rearrangement joins TRBV5-1 to TRBJ2-7, with 8 positions matching TRBD2. The CDR3 runs to 16 residues. The V segment lost 1 base and the J segment 1 base; nucleotides outside the gene matches: 7. Germline CDR1 reads SGHRS; CDR2 reads YFSETQ. CDR3 sequence: CASSLYPRGESYEQYF. The CDR3 DNA follows: TGCGCCAGCAGCTTGTACCCGCGGGGGGAATCCTACGAGCAGTACTTC.

The genes are TRBV19 and TRBJ1-1; D remains ambiguous. CDR1 is LNHDA, CDR2 SQIVND, per germline (reference sequence). Trimming took off 8 bases at V and 0 bases at J, with 10 bases between the two ends. This CDR3 region has 13 residues. CDR3 nucleotides: TGTGCCAGTCGAAGGCAGGTGAACACTGAAGCTTTCTTT. Its translation: CASRRQVNTEAFF.

V is TRBV19 and J is TRBJ2-2, with TRBD2 as a possible D gene (5 bases). The CDR3 is 14 amino acids. With 7 bases removed from V and 3 bases from J, the gap between germline ends came to 12 bases. Germline V gives CDR1 LNHDA, CDR2 SQIVND (reference sequence). CDR3 loop: CASNPTGYTGELFF. The CDR3 nucleotides read TGTGCCAGTAATCCTACGGGATACACCGGGGAGCTGTTTTTT.

In its sample, this clone was seen a few times. This chain connects TRBV5-1 to TRBJ2-7, with D perhaps matching TRBD1 (6 bases). Germline V gene data show CDR1 as SGHRS and CDR2 as YFSETQ. Trimming left V 1 base short and J 2 bases short, with 16 bases between. The CDR3 is 16 amino acids. CDR3 residues: CASSLSQGPGTYEQYF. For the CDR3, the DNA is TGCGCCAGCAGCTTGAGCCAGGGGCCGGGGACCTACGAGCAGTACTTC.

The chain recombines TRBV18 with TRBJ2-1, with D tentatively TRBD1 (6 bases). CDR1 and CDR2 from the germline V gene are KGHSH and LQKENI. V was shortened by 1 base and J by 4 bases, with 14 bases between the two germline ends. This CDR3 contains 16 residues. The CDR3 DNA sequence: TGTGCCAGCTCACCACAGCCGGGACAAATATACAATGAGCAGTTCTTC. It yields the protein CASSPQPGQIYNEQFF.

This chain uses TRBV11-2 with TRBJ2-3, with 11 bases lining up with TRBD2. With 5 bases clipped from V and 4 bases from J, the junction kept 5 bases outside the gene matches. In germline, CDR1 is SGHAT, CDR2 FQNNGV. The CDR3 is 15 residues long. The CDR3 DNA sequence: TGTGCCAGCAGCCCACGGACTAGCGGGTCAGATACGCAGTATTTT. As protein: CASSPRTSGSDTQYF.

The chain links TRBV19 to TRBJ2-1; possibly TRBD2 for D (5 bases). Germline CDR1 and CDR2: LNHDA and SQIVND (reference sequence). V dropped 4 bases and J dropped 1 base, with 11 bases sitting between them. The CDR3 consists of 15 residues. The CDR3 sequence: CASSTTLGSYNEQFF. The CDR3 DNA sequence: TGTGCCAGTAGTACCACACTAGGTTCCTACAATGAGCAGTTCTTC.

The chain employs TRBV7-9 and TRBJ2-2; tentatively, D is TRBD1 (5 bases). The germline CDR1 and CDR2 sequences are SEHNR and FQNEAQ (reference sequence). The length of the CDR3 is 13 residues. The V gene lost 5 bases and the J gene lost 7 bases, with 11 bases spanning the gap. The CDR3 is CASSPAQGGELFF. The CDR3 DNA is TGTGCCAGCAGCCCCGCCCAGGGCGGGGAGCTGTTTTTT.